A single T cell receptor (beta chain) is shown here with its context. Its target is unknown. Germline V CDR1 and CDR2: GTSNPN, SVGIG (reference sequence). V was clipped by 2 bases and J by 7 bases; unmatched bases: 9. The CDR3 extends over 15 amino acids. The data stem from a study of beta chain features in type 1 diabetes. About the study: All samples together contributed 100 million to 120 million sorted cells for examination.

Over 95% purity was reached by all sorted populations. Study-wide points: Patients and controls would share equally any PCR tilt toward shorter templates. Shorter TCRB CDR3s, moderately but significantly so, marked every one of the four CD4+ subsets in Type 1 diabetes patients. Naive, central memory and Treg TCRB repertoires seemed to resemble each other more closely in patients than they did in healthy donors.

What was sequenced were expressed TCRB transcripts, since all of the isolated RNA had been reverse transcribed. Clones were sequenced by immunoSEQ multiplex PCR, and TCRdb holds only the in-frame ones, with some missing. The sample includes approximately 29,000 clones, approximately 65% of them seen just once. Sample: Tregs from blood. The source is a woman aged 25-40 years with type 1 diabetes. The V gene is TRBV30, the J gene TRBJ2-1; 9 bases match TRBD2. CDR3: CAWSSGLAAGNEQFF. The DNA of the CDR3 is TGTGCCTGGAGTTCGGGACTAGCAGCGGGAAATGAGCAGTTCTTC.